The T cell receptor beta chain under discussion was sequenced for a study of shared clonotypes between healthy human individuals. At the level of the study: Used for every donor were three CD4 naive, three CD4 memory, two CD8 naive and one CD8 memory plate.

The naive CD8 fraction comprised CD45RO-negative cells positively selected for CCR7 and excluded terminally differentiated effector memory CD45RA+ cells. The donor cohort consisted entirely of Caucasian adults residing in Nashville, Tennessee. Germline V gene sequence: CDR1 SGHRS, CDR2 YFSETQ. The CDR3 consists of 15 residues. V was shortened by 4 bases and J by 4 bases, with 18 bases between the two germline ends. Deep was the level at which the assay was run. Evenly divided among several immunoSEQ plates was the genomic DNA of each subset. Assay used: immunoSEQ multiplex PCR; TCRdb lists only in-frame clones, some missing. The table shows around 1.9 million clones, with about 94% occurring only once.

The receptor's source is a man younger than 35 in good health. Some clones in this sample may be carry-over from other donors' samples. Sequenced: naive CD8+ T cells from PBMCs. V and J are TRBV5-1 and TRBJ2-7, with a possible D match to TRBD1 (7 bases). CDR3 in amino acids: CASSPRGQGGYEQYF. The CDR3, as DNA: TGCGCCAGCAGCCCGCGTGGGCAGGGGGGATACGAGCAGTACTTC.